The 5 T cell receptor beta chains in this list originate from one sample, sequenced in a study of blood T cell repertoires in COVID-19. Sequencing used immunoSEQ multiplex PCR; TCRdb keeps in-frame clones, though not all of them. The table records 150,000 to 200,000 clones, more than 75% of them present only once. Sequencing used peripheral blood. Source of these receptors: a man between 18 and 29 years old with COVID-19, enrolled during active disease.

The rearrangement joins TRBV12-3 or TRBV12-4 to TRBJ2-7, with D hard to call. The CDR3 spans 13 residues. Deletions cut 5 bases from V and 9 bases from J, with 17 bases between. CDR3 amino acids: CASSPPTARRQYF. CDR3 sequence (DNA): TGTGCCAGCAGTCCACCGACTGCGCGACGGCAGTACTTC.

The chain joins TRBV28 to TRBJ2-7; D is ambiguous. This CDR3 contains 14 residues. The germline CDR1 and CDR2 sequences are MDHEN and SYDVKM. V shed 1 base and J shed 3 bases, with 10 bases lying between them. The CDR3 region has the DNA TGTGCCAGCAGTTTATTTGGGCCATTCTACGAGCAGTACTTC. Translating gives CASSLFGPFYEQYF. Full variable domain (rest looked up from reference TRBV28 and TRBJ2-7): DVKVTQSSRYLVKRTGEKVFLECVQDMDHENMFWYRQDPGLGLRLIYFSYDVKMKEKGDIPEGYSVSREKKERFSLILESASTNQTSMYLCASSLFGPFYEQYFGPGTRLTVT.

This chain joins TRBV5-1 and TRBJ1-2, with 7 bases aligning to TRBD1. The CDR3 contains 13 residues. J gave up 6 bases and V 0 bases, and 2 bases lay outside the gene matches. Germline V gene lookup returns CDR1 SGHRS and CDR2 YFSETQ. The DNA for the CDR3 is TGCGCCAGCAGCTTGGGAGGGGGCGATGGCTACACCTTC. This encodes CASSLGGGDGYTF.

J is TRBJ2-7 and V is TRBV19, with 9 positions matching TRBD1. The CDR3 totals 15 residues. The ends lost 10 bases at V and 2 bases at J; junction bases unmatched: 12. Germline V gene lookup returns CDR1 LNHDA and CDR2 SQIVND (reference sequence). CDR3 in amino acids: CATSWVDRGTYEQYF. CDR3 DNA: TGTGCCACCAGTTGGGTAGACAGGGGGACCTACGAGCAGTACTTC.

This chain connects TRBV28 to TRBJ2-7; TRBD2 might be the D (5 bases). The germline V gene encodes CDR1 MDHEN and CDR2 SYDVKM. The CDR3 runs to 14 residues. Deletions cut 4 bases from V and 6 bases from J, with 16 bases between. DNA for the CDR3: TGTGCCAGCAGTTCCGGACTGGGCCTTGGCGAGCAGTACTTC. It specifies CASSSGLGLGEQYF.